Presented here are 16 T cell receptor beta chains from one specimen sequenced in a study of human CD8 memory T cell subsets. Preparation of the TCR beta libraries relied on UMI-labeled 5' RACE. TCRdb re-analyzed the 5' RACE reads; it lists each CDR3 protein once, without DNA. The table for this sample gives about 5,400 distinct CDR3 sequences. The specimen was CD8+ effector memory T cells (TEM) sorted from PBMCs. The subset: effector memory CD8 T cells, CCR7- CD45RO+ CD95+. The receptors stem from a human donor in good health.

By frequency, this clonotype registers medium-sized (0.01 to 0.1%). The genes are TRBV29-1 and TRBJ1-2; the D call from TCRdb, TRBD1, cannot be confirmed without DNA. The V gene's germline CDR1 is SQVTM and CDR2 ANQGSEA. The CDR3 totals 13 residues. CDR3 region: CSVGNRGAEGYTF.

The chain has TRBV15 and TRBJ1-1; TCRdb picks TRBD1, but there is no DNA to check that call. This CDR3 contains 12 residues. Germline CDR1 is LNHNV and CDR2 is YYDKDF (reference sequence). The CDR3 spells CATRGGYTEAFF.

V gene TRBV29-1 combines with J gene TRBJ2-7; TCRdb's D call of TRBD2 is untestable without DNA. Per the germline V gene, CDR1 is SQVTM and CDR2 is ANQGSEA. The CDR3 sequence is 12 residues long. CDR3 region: CSVGIVGYEQYF.

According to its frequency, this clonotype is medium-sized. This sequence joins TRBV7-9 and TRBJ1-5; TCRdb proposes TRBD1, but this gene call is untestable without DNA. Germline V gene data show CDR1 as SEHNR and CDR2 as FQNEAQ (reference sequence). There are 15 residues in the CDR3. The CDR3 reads CASSTWGGADQPQHF.

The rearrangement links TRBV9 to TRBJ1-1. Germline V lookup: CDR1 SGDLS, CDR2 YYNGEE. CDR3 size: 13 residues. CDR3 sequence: CASSVSGGTEAFF.

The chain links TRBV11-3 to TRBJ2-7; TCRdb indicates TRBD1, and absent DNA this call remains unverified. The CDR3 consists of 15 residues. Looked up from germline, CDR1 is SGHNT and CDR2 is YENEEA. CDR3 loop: CASSPRGQESYEQYF.

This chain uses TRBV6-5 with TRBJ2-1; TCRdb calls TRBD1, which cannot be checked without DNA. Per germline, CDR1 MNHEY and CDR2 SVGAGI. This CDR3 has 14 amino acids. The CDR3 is CASSPAVGAGEQFF.

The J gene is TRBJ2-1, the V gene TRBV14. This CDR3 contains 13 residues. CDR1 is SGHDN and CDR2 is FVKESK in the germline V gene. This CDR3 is CATGGASYNEQFF.

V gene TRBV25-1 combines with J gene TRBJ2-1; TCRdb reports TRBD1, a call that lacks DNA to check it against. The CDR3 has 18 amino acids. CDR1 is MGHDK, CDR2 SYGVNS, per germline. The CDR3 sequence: CASTTPPGTGNPYNEQFF.

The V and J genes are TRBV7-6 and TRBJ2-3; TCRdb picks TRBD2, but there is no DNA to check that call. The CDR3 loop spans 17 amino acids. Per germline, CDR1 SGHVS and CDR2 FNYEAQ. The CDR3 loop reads CASSNLLAGGDTDTQYF.

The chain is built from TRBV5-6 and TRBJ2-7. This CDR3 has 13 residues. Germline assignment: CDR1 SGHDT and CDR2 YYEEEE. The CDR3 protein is CASSFGGYYEQYF.

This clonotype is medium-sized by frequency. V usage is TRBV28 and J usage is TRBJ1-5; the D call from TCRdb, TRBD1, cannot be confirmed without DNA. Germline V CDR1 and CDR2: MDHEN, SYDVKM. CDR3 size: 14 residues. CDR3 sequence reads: CASSLEGAYQPQHF.

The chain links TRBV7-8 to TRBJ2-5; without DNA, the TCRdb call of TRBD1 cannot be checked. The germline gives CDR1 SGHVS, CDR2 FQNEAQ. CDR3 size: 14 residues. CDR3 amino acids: CASSFRQDQETQYF. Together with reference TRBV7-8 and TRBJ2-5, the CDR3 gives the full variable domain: GAGVSQSPRYKVAKRGQDVALRCDPISGHVSLFWYQQALGQGPEFLTYFQNEAQLDKSGLPSDRFFAERPEGSVSTLKIQRTQQEDSAVYLCASSFRQDQETQYFGPGTRLLVL.

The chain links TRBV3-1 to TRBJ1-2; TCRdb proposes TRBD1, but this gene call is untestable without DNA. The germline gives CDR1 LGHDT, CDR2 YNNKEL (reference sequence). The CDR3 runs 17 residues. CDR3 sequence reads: CASSLGVTGGWFYGYTF.

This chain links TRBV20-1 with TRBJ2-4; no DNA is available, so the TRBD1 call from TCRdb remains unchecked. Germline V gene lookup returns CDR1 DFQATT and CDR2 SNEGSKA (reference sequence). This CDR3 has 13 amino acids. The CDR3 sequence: CSALRTGKNIQYF.

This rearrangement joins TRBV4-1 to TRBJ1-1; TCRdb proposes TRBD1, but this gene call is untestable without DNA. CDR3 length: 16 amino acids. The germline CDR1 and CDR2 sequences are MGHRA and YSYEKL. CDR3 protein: CASSQGPGSGNTEAFF.